The 8 T cell receptor beta chains reported below all come from one sample, sequenced in a study of tumor-infiltrating lymphocytes in primary liver carcinoma. TCR beta cDNA came from about 500 ng total RNA, primed with a constant-region primer. A slightly modified ARM-PCR protocol with three nested multiplex PCR rounds produced these TCR beta libraries. Forward primers for TRBV1-TRBV30 and a C-beta reverse primer served the first two PCR rounds, at around 11 cycles each. In TCRdb, the multiplex PCR reads were re-called with MiXCR into one record per CDR3 protein. The sample has 300,000 to 400,000 distinct CDR3 sequences; 65% are singletons. Blood RNA came from unsorted whole blood; germline DNA was also extracted. Input material: peripheral blood. The receptors come from a man aged 35 to 55 with primary liver carcinoma and hepatitis B virus infection.

In this sample, this clonotype turned up a few times. This sequence joins TRBV10-1 and TRBJ2-7; TRBD2 matches at 7 bases. The V gene end was trimmed by 8 bases and the J gene end by 5 bases; junction bases not matched to a gene: 6. The CDR3 sequence is 12 residues long. In germline, CDR1 is WNHNN, CDR2 SYGVQD (reference sequence). The CDR3 is CASSRRENEQYF. CDR3 DNA sequence: TGCGCCAGCTCCAGGCGGGAGAACGAGCAGTACTTC.

This clonotype was counted only a few times. This chain uses TRBV4-2 with TRBJ2-7; a weak D match, TRBD1 (6 bases). The length of the CDR3 is 15 residues. Germline V CDR1 and CDR2: LGHNA, YNFKEQ. Trimming took 1 base from V and 4 from J, leaving 14 bases between them. CDR3 protein: CASSQAKGVNYEQYF. CDR3 sequence (DNA): TGTGCCAGCAGCCAAGCTAAGGGGGTGAATTACGAGCAGTACTTC.

Of note for this clonotype: A much larger clone is a single base away; this may be a read error. The rearrangement joins TRBV29-1 to TRBJ2-7; D possibly corresponds to TRBD1 (5 bases). Germline CDR1 is SQVTM and CDR2 is ANQGSEA. The CDR3 sequence is 12 residues long. Trimming cost V 6 bases and J 2 bases, with 11 bases left between them. Here the CDR3 DNA reads TGCAGCGTGGAGACGGACACCTACGAGCAGTACTTC. Amino acids: CSVETDTYEQYF.

Comment on this clonotype: Sequence at one end of the junction differs from germline and may be a read error. The V gene is TRBV6-6, the J gene TRBJ1-6; D gene ambiguous. The CDR3 runs to 15 residues. The germline CDR1 and CDR2 sequences are MNHNY and SVGAGI (reference sequence). DNA of the CDR3: TGTGCCAGCAATAAACTTGGACCATCCAATTCACTCCTCCACTTT. Its translation: CASNKLGPSNSLLHF.

The V gene is TRBV19, the J gene TRBJ2-2; TRBD2 matches 8 bases. V shed 5 bases, J shed 7 bases, and the junction held 12 bases outside the gene matches. The CDR3 has 16 residues. The V gene's germline CDR1 is LNHDA and CDR2 SQIVND (reference sequence). The CDR3 reads CASSPWDAGGGGELFF. DNA for the CDR3: TGTGCCAGTAGTCCCTGGGATGCGGGGGGTGGCGGGGAGCTGTTTTTT.

About this clonotype itself: This may stem from a read error, because a much larger clone lies one nucleotide away. The chain combines TRBV7-8 with TRBJ2-7, with 8 bases matching TRBD1. Trimming at V came to 4 bases and at J to 3 bases, leaving 14 bases not matched to a gene. CDR3 length equals 17 residues. Germline CDR1 is SGHVS and CDR2 is FQNEAQ. The chain's CDR3 is CASSSFGEGQADYEQYF. The CDR3 nucleotides read TGTGCCAGCAGCTCTTTCGGAGAGGGACAGGCGGACTACGAGCAGTACTTC.

As to this clonotype: Germline and junction disagree at one end, which may indicate a read error. The J gene is TRBJ2-2, the V gene TRBV29-1; D is tentatively TRBD1 or TRBD2 (5 bases each). The CDR3 runs to 15 residues. Germline values: CDR1 SQVTM, CDR2 ANQGSEA. The CDR3 region is CSVERLGVSTGELFF. In DNA form, the CDR3 reads TGCAGCGTTGAACGGCTGGGGGTGAGTACCGGGGAACTGTTTTTT.

Comment on this clonotype: Germline and junction disagree at one end, which may indicate a read error. This rearrangement joins TRBV29-1 to TRBJ2-7, with D maybe TRBD2 (5 bases). The CDR3 has 12 residues. CDR1 and CDR2 (germline): SQVTM, ANQGSEA. The CDR3 coding sequence is TGCAGCGTTGAAATCGGAGACTACAAGCAGTACTTC. Its translation is CSVEIGDYKQYF.